Included here is one T cell receptor (beta chain) sequence, with context. The source of the sample is a study of blood T cell repertoires in COVID-19. Whole-study context: Collection of acute and convalescent COVID-19 samples took place in the United States, Italy and Spain. In each case, the material was cDNA or gDNA derived from T cells, B-cell-depleted T cells, or PBMCs.

CDR3 length: 11 residues. Germline V lookup: CDR1 MNHEY, CDR2 SMNVEV (reference sequence). Trimming removed 6 bases at V and 9 bases at J, with 9 bases between. Study processing details: The assay estimated nucleated cells by amplifying reference gene primers. The assay was immunoSEQ multiplex PCR, and TCRdb's table has in-frame clones only and misses some. The DNA was the basis for D and trimming; V, J and clone size are from that table. The sample includes 50,000 to 65,000 clones, around four fifths seen only once; the top ten take around 6.6%. The source of this sequence is a human donor in a cohort sampled during active COVID-19. Sequenced sample: peripheral blood. The rearrangement joins TRBV27 to TRBJ1-5; the D is unclear. The CDR3 DNA reads as TGTGCCAGCAGCCTGGTCGGGCCCCAGCATTTT. This codes for CASSLVGPQHF.